This TCR beta chain appears in the sequencing data of a study of T cells of healthy individuals. This clonotype has only a few counts. CDR3 length equals 13 residues. The germline CDR1 and CDR2 sequences are DFQATT and SNEGSKA (reference sequence). The V end was cut by 2 bases, the J end by 5 bases, with 9 bases between. In TCRdb, the 5' RACE reads were re-called with MiXCR into one record per CDR3 protein. Seen here are 60,000 to 70,000 distinct CDR3 sequences, 15% to 20% observed once, and the top ten hold around 4.7%. The chain couples TRBV20-1 to TRBJ2-2, with D tentatively TRBD1 (6 bases). The clonotype originates from a human donor in good health. The DNA for the CDR3 is TGCAGTGCTAGACAACAGGGTACCGGGGAGCTGTTTTTT. Its protein product is CSARQQGTGELFF.